Listed below are T cell receptor beta chains from one sample, sequenced in a study of T cell repertoires in cytomegalovirus infection. No antigen has been assigned to these receptors. In TCRdb, the reads were re-called with MiXCR into one record per CDR3 protein. The sample lists 900,000 to 950,000 distinct CDR3 sequences; less than 40% were seen once. The sequences come from cultured CD8+ T cells from PBMCs, collected from culture after CMV antigen stimulation. These receptors were collected from a human donor in good health (CMV status not recorded). Some clones in this sample may be carry-over from other donors' samples. Each CDR3 is given with its conserved first and last residue. Fields, in order: J gene, V gene, CDR3 protein.

TRBJ1-5 | TRBV7-9 | CASSPFGSQPQHF
TRBJ2-3 | TRBV28 | CASSPSAGRTDTQYF
TRBJ1-5 | TRBV12-3/TRBV12-4 | CASSAQGEDQPQHF
TRBJ2-3 | TRBV7-9 | CASSLAGRGLVTDTQYF
TRBJ2-1 | TRBV7-2 | CASSSLPNNEQFF
TRBJ2-5 | TRBV7-6 | CASSSPEAEKVQETQYF
TRBJ1-5 | TRBV7-2 | CASSSNPRSNLSRLKPNQPQHF
TRBJ1-2 | TRBV4-2 | CASSLPTGSPRDGYTF
TRBJ1-1 | TRBV6-1 | CASLVGGQPPAFF
TRBJ2-1 | TRBV7-6 | CASSLAPGLAARSYNEQFF
TRBJ2-6 | TRBV28 | CASSWTLSSGTNVLTF
TRBJ2-5 | TRBV14 | CASSPKVALAGEETQYF
TRBJ2-2 | TRBV7-3 | CASSFGRGAVFTGELFF
TRBJ2-5 | TRBV6-1 | CASSEVSTRGDF
TRBJ1-5 | TRBV11-1 | CASSDDGNQPQHF
TRBJ1-1 | TRBV5-6 | CASSLGGESEAFF
TRBJ2-1 | TRBV7-6 | CASSSDSGQYNEQFF
TRBJ1-1 | TRBV2 | CASTDYPGNTEAFF
TRBJ1-2 | TRBV5-1 | CASRGDSLNYGYTF
TRBJ1-1 | TRBV6-2/TRBV6-3 | CASSYLIKDTEAFF
TRBJ1-2 | TRBV6-6 | CASSPRTGNKGDGYTF
TRBJ2-1 | TRBV7-6 | CASSSTYGRGHNEQFF
TRBJ1-1 | TRBV6-2/TRBV6-3 | CASTFRSGTEAFF
TRBJ1-1 | TRBV19 | CASSPGDATNTEAFF
TRBJ1-4 | TRBV20-1 | CSATAQSNEKLFF
TRBJ2-1 | TRBV7-2 | CASSTTSGGYNEQFF
TRBJ2-1 | TRBV12-3/TRBV12-4 | CASKPSVYGGPATYNEQFF
TRBJ2-3 | TRBV27 | CASSWGASGDTQYF
TRBJ1-6 | TRBV7-9 | CASSQLKTGPEFPDSPLHF
TRBJ2-1 | TRBV7-7 | CASSQDRAREQFF
TRBJ2-3 | TRBV6-1 | CASSDWELQGTDTQYF
TRBJ2-3 | TRBV15 | CATSITLHADTQYF
TRBJ1-4 | TRBV4-1 | CASSQKSGGGELFF
TRBJ2-3 | TRBV15 | CATSTLAGGNTDTQYF
TRBJ2-2 | TRBV19 | CASNLNRGQGELFF
TRBJ2-1 | TRBV10-3 | CAISESVGGGALDEQFF
TRBJ1-1 | TRBV7-9 | CASSHPKGEFTEAFF
TRBJ2-3 | TRBV28 | CASSPGRYTQYF
TRBJ1-4 | TRBV7-9 | CASSLGPETNEKLFF
TRBJ2-1 | TRBV29-1 | CSVVGAGMYNEQFF
TRBJ2-2 | TRBV10-3 | CAISPGTGELFF
TRBJ2-2 | TRBV3-1 | CASRTTSGGPAGELFF
TRBJ1-1 | TRBV6-2/TRBV6-3 | CASSASTGTEAFF
TRBJ1-1 | TRBV7-6 | CASSSTGAGTEAFF
TRBJ1-2 | TRBV12-5 | CASGPTDRGGNYGYTF
TRBJ2-1 | TRBV7-2 | CASLEGTEQFF
TRBJ2-2 | TRBV7-6 | CASSLVRRGSGELFF
TRBJ1-6 | TRBV7-8 | CASSLKGQDLHF
TRBJ2-5 | TRBV15 | CATSASPTVSQETQYF
TRBJ1-3 | TRBV20-1 | CSARHYNGNFSGNTIYF
TRBJ2-2 | TRBV6-2/TRBV6-3 | CASSYPRKLGQRGTGELFF
TRBJ1-1 | TRBV18 | CASWVVGDTEAFF
TRBJ2-1 | TRBV4-3 | CASSQDQRGASIYNEQFF